Below, 23 T cell receptor beta chains from the same sample are listed, as sequenced in a study of OX40 agonist ivuxolimab in advanced cancers. Assay: immunoSEQ multiplex PCR; the TCRdb copy retains only in-frame clones and omits some. This sample has 60,000 to 90,000 clones, with less than 90% found just once. The sample was CD4+ or CD8+ T cells sorted from blood, taken in a trial of the OX40 agonist ivuxolimab. The receptors were gathered from an adult with an advanced solid tumor such as melanoma, head and neck, liver or kidney cancer.

V and J are TRBV2 and TRBJ1-2; 7 bases map to TRBD1. The CDR3 length is 14 residues. Germline V lookup: CDR1 SNHLY, CDR2 FYNNEI. J gave up 6 bases and V 1 base, and 5 bases lay outside the gene matches. The CDR3 loop reads CASSEESTGHGYTF. CDR3 sequence (DNA): TGTGCCAGCAGTGAAGAGTCGACAGGGCATGGCTACACCTTC.

The chain couples TRBV7-9 to TRBJ1-3, with 9 bases aligning to TRBD1. CDR1 is SEHNR, CDR2 FQNEAQ, per germline (reference sequence). The CDR3 runs to 18 residues. V was pared by 1 base and J by 3 bases, with 10 bases of the junction left unmatched. The CDR3 DNA reads as TGTGCCAGCAGCTTAGGGGGACAGGGAGACTACCTTGGAAACACCATATATTTT. Residues: CASSLGGQGDYLGNTIYF.

This clone was detected a few times. The rearrangement uses TRBV27 and TRBJ2-5, with 10 bases identical to TRBD2. The CDR3 is 19 amino acids. Per the germline V gene, CDR1 is MNHEY and CDR2 is SMNVEV (reference sequence). The trim removed 0 bases at V and 5 bases at J, leaving 15 bases unmatched. CDR3 in amino acids: CASSLSTGTAGGPRETQYF. Here the CDR3 DNA reads TGTGCCAGCAGTTTATCGACGGGTACAGCGGGAGGGCCCCGGGAGACCCAGTACTTC.

V usage is TRBV19 and J usage is TRBJ2-4; D gene unclear. With 5 bases removed from V and 7 bases from J, the gap between germline ends came to 18 bases. The CDR3 extends over 15 amino acids. The germline gives CDR1 LNHDA, CDR2 SQIVND (reference sequence). CDR3 bases: TGTGCCAGTAGTGCGTACTTACCTCCGAGGAACATTCAGTACTTC. Residues: CASSAYLPPRNIQYF.

The J gene is TRBJ2-3, the V gene TRBV5-7, with 12 bases matching TRBD2. TRBV5-7 is assigned to the ORF class and has an uncertain function. J lost 0 bases, V lost 5 bases, and 7 bases had no gene match. CDR3 length equals 17 residues. CDR3 sequence: CASRELAGGLSTDTQYF. CDR3 DNA: TGTGCCAGCAGGGAACTAGCGGGGGGACTTAGCACAGATACGCAGTATTTT.

The chain recombines TRBV5-1 with TRBJ2-2, with D perhaps matching TRBD2 (6 bases). Trimming removed 3 bases at V and 5 bases at J, with 17 bases between. Germline CDR1 reads SGHRS; CDR2 reads YFSETQ. The length of the CDR3 is 16 residues. As DNA, the CDR3 is TGCGCCAGCAGCTCGGAGGGCTACGCGGGAACCGGGGAGCTGTTTTTT. Translated, it gives CASSSEGYAGTGELFF. Using reference TRBV5-1 and TRBJ2-2 for the parts outside the CDR3, the full variable domain is KAGVTQTPRYLIKTRGQQVTLSCSPISGHRSVSWYQQTPGQGLQFLFEYFSETQRNKGNFPGRFSGRQFSNSRSEMNVSTLELGDSALYLCASSSEGYAGTGELFFGEGSRLTVL.

J is TRBJ2-3 and V is TRBV6-6; D gene ambiguous. Germline V lookup: CDR1 MNHNY, CDR2 SVGAGI (reference sequence). The germline V and J ends were trimmed by 6 bases and 0 bases, with 4 bases remaining between them. CDR3 length: 12 residues. In nucleotides, the CDR3 is TGTGCCAGCAGCTCAAGCACAGATACGCAGTATTTT. Its protein is CASSSSTDTQYF.

This chain joins TRBV10-3 and TRBJ2-2; D assignment may be TRBD1 or TRBD2 (5 bases each). The V and J ends lost 9 bases and 0 bases respectively, with 5 bases between them. CDR3 size: 12 residues. The germline V gene encodes CDR1 ENHRY and CDR2 SYGVKD. The CDR3 nucleotides read TGTGCCATGGGACCGAACACCGGGGAGCTGTTTTTT. Protein product: CAMGPNTGELFF.

This chain uses TRBV11-3 with TRBJ2-1; D remains ambiguous. CDR3 length: 18 amino acids. V was cut by 8 bases and J by 0 bases, with 23 bases left in between. Germline values: CDR1 SGHNT, CDR2 YENEEA. The CDR3 sequence: CASHPRSGSATSYNEQFF. CDR3 sequence (DNA): TGTGCCAGCCACCCCCGGAGTGGATCGGCAACCTCCTACAATGAGCAGTTCTTC. The entire variable domain, with the rest obtained from reference TRBV11-3 and TRBJ2-1, is as follows: EAGVVQSPRYKIIEKKQPVAFWCNPISGHNTLYWYLQNLGQGPELLIRYENEEAVDDSQLPKDRFSAERLKGVDSTLKIQPAELGDSAVYLCASHPRSGSATSYNEQFFGPGTRLTVL.

V and J are TRBV5-1 and TRBJ1-1, with D perhaps TRBD1 (5 bases). Trimming took 4 bases from V and 6 from J, leaving 13 bases between them. The CDR3 has 13 residues. CDR1 is SGHRS and CDR2 is YFSETQ in the germline V gene. Here the CDR3 DNA reads TGCGCCAGCAGCGCCTCAGGGAGCGCTGAAGCTTTCTTT. Protein product: CASSASGSAEAFF.

This clone was recorded a few times. The V call is TRBV7-8, the J call TRBJ2-1; TRBD2 agrees at 7 bases. The V segment lost 7 bases and the J segment 1 base; nucleotides outside the gene matches: 7. Germline V CDR1 and CDR2: SGHVS, FQNEAQ. This CDR3 comprises 15 residues. CDR3 bases: TGTGCCAGCACCAAGTCTAGCGGTTCCTACAATGAGCAGTTCTTC. It is translated as CASTKSSGSYNEQFF.

The chain combines TRBV28 with TRBJ2-7, with D unresolved. V was pared by 4 bases and J by 2 bases, with 18 bases between. The CDR3 runs 16 residues. Germline assignment: CDR1 MDHEN and CDR2 SYDVKM. CDR3 region: CASSSSPRARPYEQYF. CDR3 coding DNA: TGTGCCAGCAGTTCCTCCCCCCGGGCCCGACCCTACGAGCAGTACTTC.

The V call is TRBV7-2, the J call TRBJ2-1, with 8 bases fitting TRBD2. Germline V CDR1 and CDR2: SGHTA, FQGNSA. The junction had 11 bases not matched to a gene; V was cut back by 1 base and J by 6 bases. The CDR3 spans 17 residues. The CDR3 coding sequence is TGTGCCAGCAGCTTAGTGAGGCGGCGGGAGGCAATCAATGAGCAGTTCTTC. Translated, it gives CASSLVRRREAINEQFF.

This chain uses TRBV28 with TRBJ2-6, with TRBD2 identical over 7 bases. Germline lookup yields CDR1 MDHEN and CDR2 SYDVKM. V lost 6 bases, J lost 2 bases, and 10 bases stayed unmatched. The CDR3 is made up of 17 amino acids. CDR3 in amino acids: CASSPEAGVPGANVLTF. CDR3 DNA sequence: TGTGCCAGCAGCCCCGAGGCGGGAGTCCCTGGGGCCAACGTCCTGACTTTC.

The chain combines TRBV19 with TRBJ2-7, with 12 bases identical to TRBD2. The germline V gene has CDR1 LNHDA and CDR2 SQIVND (reference sequence). Unmatched junction bases numbered 12, after V lost 1 base and J lost 5 bases. This CDR3 region has 18 residues. The CDR3 coding sequence is TGTGCCAGTAGTATAGTTTCTAGCGGGAGGGCCGGCATCCACGAGCAGTACTTC. This translates into CASSIVSSGRAGIHEQYF.

V gene TRBV5-4 combines with J gene TRBJ2-7; TRBD2 agrees at 8 bases. With 0 bases clipped from V and 6 bases from J, the junction kept 5 bases outside the gene matches. Germline loops: CDR1 SGHNT, CDR2 YYREEE (reference sequence). The CDR3 is made up of 14 amino acids. This CDR3 is CASSLDGRASEQYF. For the CDR3, the DNA is TGTGCCAGCAGCTTGGACGGGAGGGCCTCCGAGCAGTACTTC. The variable domain in full, completed from reference TRBV5-4 and TRBJ2-7, reads ETGVTQSPTHLIKTRGQQVTLRCSSQSGHNTVSWYQQALGQGPQFIFQYYREEENGRGNFPPRFSGLQFPNYSSELNVNALELDDSALYLCASSLDGRASEQYFGPGTRLTVT.

The chain employs TRBV7-9 and TRBJ2-3; D unclear. V lost 5 bases and J lost 3, with 15 bases in between. This CDR3 has 15 amino acids. Germline values: CDR1 SEHNR, CDR2 FQNEAQ (reference sequence). In DNA, the CDR3 is TGTGCCAGCAGCATTCAAGGCTCCGGGACAGATACGCAGTATTTT. Residues: CASSIQGSGTDTQYF. Full variable domain (missing parts from reference TRBV7-9 and TRBJ2-3): DTGVSQNPRHKITKRGQNVTFRCDPISEHNRLYWYRQTLGQGPEFLTYFQNEAQLEKSRLLSDRFSAERPKGSFSTLEIQRTEQGDSAMYLCASSIQGSGTDTQYFGPGTRLTVL.

This clone was seen only once. The chain has TRBV2 and TRBJ2-3; 13 bases line up with TRBD2. Germline V gene sequence: CDR1 SNHLY, CDR2 FYNNEI. This CDR3 contains 16 residues. The V segment lost 11 bases and the J segment 0 bases; nucleotides outside the gene matches: 8. CDR3 sequence reads: CAGRPGLAGSTDTQYF. CDR3 DNA: TGTGCCGGACGACCGGGACTAGCGGGGAGCACAGATACGCAGTATTTT. The variable domain in full, completed from reference TRBV2 and TRBJ2-3, reads EPEVTQTPSHQVTQMGQEVILRCVPISNHLYFYWYRQILGQKVEFLVSFYNNEISEKSEIFDDQFSVERPDGSNFTLKIRSTKLEDSAMYFCAGRPGLAGSTDTQYFGPGTRLTVL.

The V and J genes are TRBV7-2 and TRBJ2-7; 8 nucleotides agree with TRBD1. From germline, CDR1 is SGHTA and CDR2 FQGNSA. J was trimmed by 4 bases and V by 3 bases; bases with no gene match: 5. The CDR3 length is 14 residues. The CDR3 loop reads CASSFSGGPYEQYF. The CDR3 DNA sequence: TGTGCCAGCAGCTTTTCAGGGGGCCCTTACGAGCAGTACTTC. The full variable domain, in which reference TRBV7-2 and TRBJ2-7 provide the parts outside the CDR3, is GAGVSQSPSNKVTEKGKDVELRCDPISGHTALYWYRQSLGQGLEFLIYFQGNSAPDKSGLPSDRFSAERTGGSVSTLTIQRTQQEDSAVYLCASSFSGGPYEQYFGPGTRLTVT.

This clone was recorded once. The chain employs TRBV4-3 and TRBJ1-2; D unclear. Trimming pared 0 bases from V and 0 bases from J, leaving 11 bases between. Germline CDR1 LGHNA, CDR2 YSLEER. This CDR3 contains 16 residues. CDR3 nucleotide sequence: TGCGCCAGCAGCCAAGAGTGGCGGGTTTCTAACTATGGCTACACCTTC. Residues: CASSQEWRVSNYGYTF.

This clone was counted only a few times. The chain joins TRBV12-5 to TRBJ1-1; D not certain. The CDR3 extends over 11 amino acids. Trimming pared 2 bases from V and 7 bases from J, leaving 5 bases between. Germline CDR1 is LGHNT and CDR2 is FRNRAP. The CDR3 DNA sequence: TGTGCTAGTGGTTTGTCCCTTGAAGCTTTCTTT. Its protein is CASGLSLEAFF.

This chain joins TRBV4-2 and TRBJ2-3, with D possibly TRBD2 on 5 matching bases. Trimming stripped 3 bases from V and 1 base from J, with 5 bases between. From germline, CDR1 is LGHNA and CDR2 YNFKEQ. CDR3 length: 13 amino acids. Here the CDR3 DNA reads TGTGCCAGCAGCCAGCGGGGCACAGATACGCAGTATTTT. It is translated as CASSQRGTDTQYF.

This rearrangement joins TRBV27 to TRBJ1-6, with TRBD1 matching 7 bases. The germline V gene has CDR1 MNHEY and CDR2 SMNVEV (reference sequence). The CDR3 covers 15 residues. J gave up 4 bases and V 5 bases, and 5 bases lay outside the gene matches. The CDR3 coding sequence is TGTGCCAGCAGTCTGGACAGGCGGTATAATTCACCCCTCCACTTT. It yields the protein CASSLDRRYNSPLHF.